This is a list of T cell receptor beta chains from one sample in a study of shared clonotypes between healthy human individuals. Clones were sequenced by immunoSEQ multiplex PCR, and TCRdb holds only the in-frame ones, with some missing. This table holds fewer than 650,000 clones, about 82% found once. Sequencing was done on a sample of PBMCs. The receptors come from a woman in her thirties or forties in good health. Some clones in this sample may be carry-over from other donors' samples. Both conserved end residues are part of each CDR3.

cdr3_aa j_call v_call
CASSPQTGENEQYF TRBJ2-7 TRBV18
CASREGQAQNIQYF TRBJ2-4 TRBV28
CAITRDREETQYF TRBJ2-5 TRBV10-3
CASSKGTGAETQYF TRBJ2-5 TRBV5-1
CASSFSGHGTEAFF TRBJ1-1 TRBV7-2
CASSPGTSGRGEQYF TRBJ2-7 TRBV18
CASSLAGLGTTDTQYF TRBJ2-3 TRBV5-1
CASSLRQGMSYNEQFF TRBJ2-1 TRBV7-3
CASSSSGGTRQETQYF TRBJ2-5 TRBV7-8
CASSADRGLTDTQYF TRBJ2-3 TRBV19
CASTTHHGGNTEAFF TRBJ1-1 TRBV2
CSVSRDLNAEAFF TRBJ1-1 TRBV29-1
CASSLAPAETQYF TRBJ2-5 TRBV7-6
CASSPPGLAYNEQFF TRBJ2-1 TRBV7-9
CASSLDRGTEAFF TRBJ1-1 TRBV2
CAWSAHRESGEKLFF TRBJ1-4 TRBV30
CATSGGRETYEQYF TRBJ2-7 TRBV15
CASSYRGQDEKLFF TRBJ1-4 TRBV6-5
CSAQDPGEAFF TRBJ1-1 TRBV29-1
CASSQSMAPGVDEQFF TRBJ2-1 TRBV28
CASREWGNEKLFF TRBJ1-4 TRBV10-2
CASSIDPTSNEQFF TRBJ2-1 TRBV7-7
CASKEQETQYF TRBJ2-5 TRBV6-6
CASSLQGEAFF TRBJ1-1 TRBV28
CASSFSGNTIYF TRBJ1-3 TRBV5-5
CASPPERGPGPYEQYF TRBJ2-7 TRBV25-1
CASTRSGPRGPDTQYF TRBJ2-3 TRBV28
CASELSGTNTGELFF TRBJ2-2 TRBV19
CASRQLSTDTQYF TRBJ2-3 TRBV27
CASSPGRSGANVLTF TRBJ2-6 TRBV5-6
CAWSAPWSPMNTEAFF TRBJ1-1 TRBV30
CASSSGTKNGKLFF TRBJ1-4 TRBV7-9
CASSLRGGAWETQYF TRBJ2-5 TRBV27
CASSLEGTSGSYEQFF TRBJ2-1 TRBV5-4
CASSLLAGTGDTQYF TRBJ2-3 TRBV6-4
CASSLDRENTEAFF TRBJ1-1 TRBV7-2
CSVEEGGKNTEAFF TRBJ1-1 TRBV29-1
CASTPEGVGGYTF TRBJ1-2 TRBV6-6
CASSLGAGSNTGELFF TRBJ2-2 TRBV5-4
CASSQDTGGADEAFF TRBJ1-1 TRBV4-3
CASSEQAQAPTF TRBJ1-2 TRBV25-1
CASRKRTQSTDTQYF TRBJ2-3 TRBV2
CASSSQRVRGPYNEQFF TRBJ2-1 TRBV28
CASSEQNNEQFF TRBJ2-1 TRBV27
CASSENRGTEAFF TRBJ1-1 TRBV2
CASSVEEAAQQFF TRBJ2-1 TRBV9
CARRGVSSYEQYF TRBJ2-7 TRBV11-3
CASSQNTGTNEKLFF TRBJ1-4 TRBV7-9